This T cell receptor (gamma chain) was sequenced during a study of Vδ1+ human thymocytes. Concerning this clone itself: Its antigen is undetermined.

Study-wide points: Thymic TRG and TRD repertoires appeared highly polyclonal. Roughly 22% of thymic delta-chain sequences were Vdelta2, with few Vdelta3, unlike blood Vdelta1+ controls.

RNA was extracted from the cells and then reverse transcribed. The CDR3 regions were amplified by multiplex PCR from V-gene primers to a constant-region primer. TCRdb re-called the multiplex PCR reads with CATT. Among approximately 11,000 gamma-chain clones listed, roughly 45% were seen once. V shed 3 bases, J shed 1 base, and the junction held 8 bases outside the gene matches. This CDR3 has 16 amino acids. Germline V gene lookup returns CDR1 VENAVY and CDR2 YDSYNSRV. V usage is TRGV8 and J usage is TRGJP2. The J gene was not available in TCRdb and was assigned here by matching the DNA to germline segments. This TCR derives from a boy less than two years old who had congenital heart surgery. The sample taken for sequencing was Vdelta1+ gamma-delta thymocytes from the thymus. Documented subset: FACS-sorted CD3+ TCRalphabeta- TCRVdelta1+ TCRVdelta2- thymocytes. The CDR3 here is CATWDHHLSSDWIKTF. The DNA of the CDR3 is TGTGCCACCTGGGATCACCACCTTAGTAGTGATTGGATCAAGACGTTT.